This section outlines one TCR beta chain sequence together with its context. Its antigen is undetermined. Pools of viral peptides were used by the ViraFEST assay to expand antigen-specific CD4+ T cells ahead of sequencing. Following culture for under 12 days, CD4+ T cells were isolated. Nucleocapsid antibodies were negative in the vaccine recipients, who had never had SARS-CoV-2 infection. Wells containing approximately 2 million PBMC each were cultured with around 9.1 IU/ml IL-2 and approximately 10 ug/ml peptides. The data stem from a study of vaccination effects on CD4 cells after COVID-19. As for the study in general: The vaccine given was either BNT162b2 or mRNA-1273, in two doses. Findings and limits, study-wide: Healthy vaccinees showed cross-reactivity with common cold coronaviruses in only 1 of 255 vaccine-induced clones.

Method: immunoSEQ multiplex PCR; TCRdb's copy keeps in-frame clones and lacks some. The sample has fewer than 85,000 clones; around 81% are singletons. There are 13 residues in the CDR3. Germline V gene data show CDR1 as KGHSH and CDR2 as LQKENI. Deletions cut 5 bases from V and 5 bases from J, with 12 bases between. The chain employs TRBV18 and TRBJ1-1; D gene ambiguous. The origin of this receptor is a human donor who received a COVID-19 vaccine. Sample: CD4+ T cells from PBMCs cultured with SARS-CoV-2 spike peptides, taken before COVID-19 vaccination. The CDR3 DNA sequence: TGTGCCAGCTCAGTTGTTGTTTGGACTGAAGCTTTCTTT. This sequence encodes CASSVVVWTEAFF.